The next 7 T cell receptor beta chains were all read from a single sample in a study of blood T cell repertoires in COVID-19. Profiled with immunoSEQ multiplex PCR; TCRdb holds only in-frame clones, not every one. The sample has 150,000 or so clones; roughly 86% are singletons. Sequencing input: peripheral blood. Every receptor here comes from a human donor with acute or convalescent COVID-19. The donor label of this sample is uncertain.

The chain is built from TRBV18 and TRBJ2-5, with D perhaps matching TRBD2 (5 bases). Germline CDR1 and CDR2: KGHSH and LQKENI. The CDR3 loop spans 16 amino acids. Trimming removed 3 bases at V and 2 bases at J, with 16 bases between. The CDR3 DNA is TGTGCCAGCTCACCCCGTAGCTCGGGGTCGCAAGAGACCCAGTACTTC. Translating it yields CASSPRSSGSQETQYF. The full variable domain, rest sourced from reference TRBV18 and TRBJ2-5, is NAGVMQNPRHLVRRRGQEARLRCSPMKGHSHVYWYRQLPEEGLKFMVYLQKENIIDESGMPKERFSAEFPKEGPSILRIQQVVRGDSAAYFCASSPRSSGSQETQYFGPGTRLLVL.

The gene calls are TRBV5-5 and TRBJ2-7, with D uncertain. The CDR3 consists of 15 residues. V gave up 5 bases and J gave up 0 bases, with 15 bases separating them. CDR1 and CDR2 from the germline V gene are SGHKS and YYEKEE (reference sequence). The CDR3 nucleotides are TGTGCCAGCAGGAAAATGCCGCTAGACTCCTACGAGCAGTACTTC. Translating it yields CASRKMPLDSYEQYF.

CDR3 residues: CASSRRHALLRTRSYKETQYF. The CDR3 nucleotides are TGTGCCAGCAGTAGGAGGCATGCCCTCCTTCGAACCAGATCGTATAAAGAGACCCAGTACTTC. The V gene is TRBV6-8, the J gene TRBJ2-5, with D maybe TRBD2 (5 bases). CDR3 length equals 21 residues. V was trimmed by 5 bases and J by 3 bases, leaving 34 bases between them. CDR1 MNHGY and CDR2 SAAAGT come from the germline V gene.

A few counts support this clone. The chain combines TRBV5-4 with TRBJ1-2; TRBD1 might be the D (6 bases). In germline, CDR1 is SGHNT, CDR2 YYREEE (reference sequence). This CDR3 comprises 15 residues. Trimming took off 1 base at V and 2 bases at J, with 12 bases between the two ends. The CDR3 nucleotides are TGTGCCAGCAGCTTGTCCCGGGGGGCAAACTATGGCTACACCTTC. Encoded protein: CASSLSRGANYGYTF. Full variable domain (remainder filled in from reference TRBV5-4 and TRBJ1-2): ETGVTQSPTHLIKTRGQQVTLRCSSQSGHNTVSWYQQALGQGPQFIFQYYREEENGRGNFPPRFSGLQFPNYSSELNVNALELDDSALYLCASSLSRGANYGYTFGSGTRLTVV.

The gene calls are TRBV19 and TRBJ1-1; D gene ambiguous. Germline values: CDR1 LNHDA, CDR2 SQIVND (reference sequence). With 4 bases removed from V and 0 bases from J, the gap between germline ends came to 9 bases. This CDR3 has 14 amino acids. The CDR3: CASSRGRLNTEAFF. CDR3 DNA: TGTGCCAGTAGTAGAGGCAGATTGAACACTGAAGCTTTCTTT.

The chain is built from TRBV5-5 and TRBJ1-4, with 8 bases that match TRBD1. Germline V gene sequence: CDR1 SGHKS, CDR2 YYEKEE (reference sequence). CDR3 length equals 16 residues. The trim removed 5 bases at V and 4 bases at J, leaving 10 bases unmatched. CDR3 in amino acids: CASSHLKGQDNEKLFF. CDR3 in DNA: TGTGCCAGCAGTCATCTGAAGGGACAGGATAATGAAAAACTGTTTTTT.

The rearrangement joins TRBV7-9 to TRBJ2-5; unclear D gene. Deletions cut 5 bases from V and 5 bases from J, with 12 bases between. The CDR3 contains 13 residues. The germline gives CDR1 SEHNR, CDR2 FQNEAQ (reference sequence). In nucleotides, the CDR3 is TGTGCCAGCAGCCAGTTCTTAAGTGAGACCCAGTACTTC. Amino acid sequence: CASSQFLSETQYF.